The 18 T cell receptor beta chains below come from one sample, sequenced in a study of T cells in localized non-small cell lung cancer. TCRdb keeps only in-frame clones here, not all; method: immunoSEQ multiplex PCR. The sample lists about 27,000 clones, 80% to 85% seen once, with approximately 4% in the top ten. The sequences come from peripheral blood, collected before any cancer treatment. The source is a woman aged 35 to 75 with stage I lung adenocarcinoma.

In this sample, this clone turned up once. Other DNA sequences in this specimen translate into the identical CDR3. V and J are TRBV18 and TRBJ1-1, with D uncertain. Germline CDR1 is KGHSH and CDR2 is LQKENI. This CDR3 comprises 11 residues. V was trimmed by 5 bases and J by 5 bases, leaving 6 bases between them. DNA for the CDR3: TGTGCCAGCTCAGGGGAGACTGAAGCTTTCTTT. Its translation is CASSGETEAFF.

The chain carries TRBV6-5 and TRBJ1-3, with 8 nucleotides matching TRBD1. Germline V gene data show CDR1 as MNHEY and CDR2 as SVGAGI. V lost 11 bases to trimming and J lost 5 bases; unmatched junction nucleotides: 8. This CDR3 spans 13 amino acids. The CDR3 is CAVQGDGRNTIYF. The CDR3 DNA sequence: TGTGCCGTACAGGGGGACGGTAGAAACACCATATATTTT.

The J gene is TRBJ2-7, the V gene TRBV11-3; 7 bases line up with TRBD2. CDR1 is SGHNT, CDR2 YENEEA, per germline. The CDR3 runs to 13 residues. Germline trimming cut 6 bases from V and 5 bases from J; bases unmatched to any gene: 7. CDR3 DNA: TGTGCCAGCAGTCGGACTAGGGAGCACGAGCAGTACTTC. It translates to CASSRTREHEQYF.

The J gene is TRBJ2-1, the V gene TRBV30; D is perhaps TRBD1 (6 bases). V was trimmed by 4 bases and J by 10 bases, leaving 20 bases between them. CDR3 size: 14 residues. The germline gives CDR1 GTSNPN, CDR2 SVGIG (reference sequence). The CDR3 DNA sequence: TGTGCCTGGATTCACGGGACAAGGGTCAGAGAGCAGTTCTTC. Amino acids: CAWIHGTRVREQFF.

V and J are TRBV11-2 and TRBJ2-3, with D perhaps given as TRBD1 or TRBD2 (6 bases each). Trimming took off 1 base at V and 7 bases at J, with 12 bases between the two ends. CDR3 length equals 14 residues. Germline values: CDR1 SGHAT, CDR2 FQNNGV. As DNA, the CDR3 is TGTGCCAGCAGCTTAGTGTGGGGGGCTCATACGCAGTATTTT. This codes for CASSLVWGAHTQYF. Looking up the rest from reference TRBV11-2 and TRBJ2-3 gives the full variable domain: EAGVAQSPRYKIIEKRQSVAFWCNPISGHATLYWYQQILGQGPKLLIQFQNNGVVDDSQLPKDRFSAERLKGVDSTLKIQPAKLEDSAVYLCASSLVWGAHTQYFGPGTRLTVL.

In DNA, the CDR3 is TGTGCCAGCGAACGGGACAGTAGCAATCAGCCCCAGCATTTT. Protein: CASERDSSNQPQHF. The chain joins TRBV6-6 to TRBJ1-5; 7 positions agree with TRBD1. Trimming removed 8 bases from V and 0 bases from J; junction bases left unmatched: 4. Germline lookup yields CDR1 MNHNY and CDR2 SVGAGI (reference sequence). CDR3 length: 14 residues.

This clone was found a few times. The gene calls are TRBV18 and TRBJ1-6; 9 bases fit TRBD1. The germline CDR1 and CDR2 sequences are KGHSH and LQKENI. With V trimmed by 7 bases and J by 8 bases, 3 bases remained unmatched. The CDR3 has 13 residues. The DNA of the CDR3 is TGTGCCAGCTTACAGGGGGCTGATTCACCCCTCCACTTT. This encodes CASLQGADSPLHF.

As DNA, the CDR3 is TGTGCCTGGAGTGACGGGGGACCTACCGAGCAGTACTTC. Protein: CAWSDGGPTEQYF. This chain connects TRBV30 to TRBJ2-7, with a possible D match to TRBD2 (6 bases). Looked up from germline, CDR1 is GTSNPN and CDR2 is SVGIG (reference sequence). The ends were cut back, 1 base at V and 6 bases at J, with 13 bases in the middle. The CDR3 length is 13 residues.

J is TRBJ1-5 and V is TRBV29-1; D is perhaps TRBD1 (5 bases). CDR3 length: 14 residues. CDR1 SQVTM and CDR2 ANQGSEA come from the germline V gene. Deletions cut 6 bases from V and 0 bases from J, with 12 bases between. The CDR3 spells CSVRYRNSNQPQHF. The CDR3 nucleotides read TGCAGCGTCAGGTACAGGAATAGCAATCAGCCCCAGCATTTT.

The CDR3 here is CASSQDHMNTEAFF. CDR3 coding DNA: TGCGCCAGCAGCCAAGATCATATGAACACTGAAGCTTTCTTT. The chain couples TRBV4-3 to TRBJ1-1, with D uncertain. CDR3 size: 14 residues. Germline lookup yields CDR1 LGHNA and CDR2 YSLEER. V gave up 0 bases and J gave up 0 bases, with 5 bases separating them.

CDR3 protein: CASSIVGGDGRVEQFF. The CDR3 DNA reads TGTGCCAGTAGTATAGTAGGGGGGGACGGCCGAGTGGAGCAGTTCTTC. The chain links TRBV19 to TRBJ2-1; weak D call: TRBD2 (7 bases). This CDR3 comprises 16 residues. CDR1 is LNHDA, CDR2 SQIVND, per germline (reference sequence). The V gene lost 1 base and the J gene lost 10 bases, with 20 bases spanning the gap.

The V gene is TRBV9, the J gene TRBJ1-3; D is undetermined. The CDR3 is 14 amino acids. Trimming shortened V by 4 bases and J by 0 bases, and 8 bases separated the two germline ends. Looked up from germline, CDR1 is SGDLS and CDR2 is YYNGEE. As DNA, the CDR3 is TGTGCCAGCAGCCCCGACCCCTCTGGAAACACCATATATTTT. Its protein is CASSPDPSGNTIYF.

The rearrangement joins TRBV29-1 to TRBJ1-1; D not certain. Germline CDR1 SQVTM, CDR2 ANQGSEA. V lost 6 bases and J lost 7, with 12 bases in between. The CDR3 spans 11 residues. CDR3 bases: TGCAGCGTGGGAGATACAGTTGAAGCTTTCTTT. It specifies CSVGDTVEAFF.

The V gene is TRBV5-6, the J gene TRBJ1-2; D remains unclear. CDR3 length: 13 amino acids. Trimming removed 0 bases at V and 8 bases at J, with 11 bases between. The germline CDR1 and CDR2 sequences are SGHDT and YYEEEE. CDR3 sequence reads: CASSLGLNGGYTF. As DNA, the CDR3 is TGTGCCAGCAGCTTGGGGCTTAATGGGGGCTACACCTTC.

This chain links TRBV10-2 with TRBJ1-2; D is undetermined. With 3 bases removed from V and 2 bases from J, the gap between germline ends came to 7 bases. CDR1 and CDR2 from the germline V gene are WSHSY and SAAADI. The CDR3 has 13 amino acids. The CDR3: CASSEEGNYGYTF. In DNA form, the CDR3 reads TGCGCCAGCAGTGAAGAGGGCAACTATGGCTACACCTTC.

Written as DNA, the CDR3 is TGTGCCAGCAGTGAGTATCAGAATTCACCCCTCCACTTT. Translated: CASSEYQNSPLHF. The chain joins TRBV6-1 to TRBJ1-6; D unresolved. V was trimmed by 3 bases and J by 7 bases, leaving 7 bases between them. The CDR3 is 13 amino acids. Germline-derived CDR1 and CDR2 are MNHNS and SASEGT.

The V gene is TRBV19, the J gene TRBJ2-7; 12 nucleotides line up with TRBD2. The length of the CDR3 is 15 residues. The ends lost 5 bases at V and 9 bases at J; junction bases unmatched: 11. Germline CDR1 reads LNHDA; CDR2 reads SQIVND (reference sequence). CDR3 sequence: CASSSGLAGLVWQYF. As DNA, the CDR3 is TGTGCCAGTAGTTCCGGACTAGCGGGGTTGGTATGGCAGTACTTC.

This chain connects TRBV7-3 to TRBJ1-1, with TRBD1 as a possible D gene (6 bases). This CDR3 has 11 amino acids. V was pared by 5 bases and J by 7 bases, with 8 bases between. Germline CDR1 reads SGHTA; CDR2 reads FQGTGA. The CDR3 loop is CASSLGGEAFF. As DNA, the CDR3 is TGTGCCAGCAGCCTAGGGGGTGAAGCTTTCTTT.